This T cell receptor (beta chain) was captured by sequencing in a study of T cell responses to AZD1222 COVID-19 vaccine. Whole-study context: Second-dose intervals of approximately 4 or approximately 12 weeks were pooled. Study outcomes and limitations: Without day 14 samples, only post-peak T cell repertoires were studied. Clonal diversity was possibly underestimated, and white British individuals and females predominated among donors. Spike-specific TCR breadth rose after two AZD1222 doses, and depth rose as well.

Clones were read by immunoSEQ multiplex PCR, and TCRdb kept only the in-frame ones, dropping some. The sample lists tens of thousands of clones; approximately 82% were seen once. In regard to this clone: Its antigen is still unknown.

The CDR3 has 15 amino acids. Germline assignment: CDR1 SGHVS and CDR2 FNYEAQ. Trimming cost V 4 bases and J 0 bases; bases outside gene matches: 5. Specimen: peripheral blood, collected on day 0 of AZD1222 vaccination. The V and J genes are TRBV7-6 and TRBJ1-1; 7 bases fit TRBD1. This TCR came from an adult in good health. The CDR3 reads CASSSGGAMNTEAFF. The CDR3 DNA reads TGTGCCAGCAGCTCAGGGGGAGCTATGAACACTGAAGCTTTCTTT.